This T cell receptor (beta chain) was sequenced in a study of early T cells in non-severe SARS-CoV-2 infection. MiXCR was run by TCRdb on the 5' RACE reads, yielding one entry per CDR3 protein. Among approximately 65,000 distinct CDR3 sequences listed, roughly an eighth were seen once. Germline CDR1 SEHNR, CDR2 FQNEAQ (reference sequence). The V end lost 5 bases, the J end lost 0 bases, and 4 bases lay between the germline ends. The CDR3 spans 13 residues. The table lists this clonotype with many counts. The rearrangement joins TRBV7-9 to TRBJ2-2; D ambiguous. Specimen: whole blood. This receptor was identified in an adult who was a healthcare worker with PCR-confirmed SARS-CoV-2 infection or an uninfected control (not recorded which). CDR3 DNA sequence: TGTGCCAGCAGCCCCGCGAACACCGGGGAGCTGTTTTTT. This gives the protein CASSPANTGELFF.